This T cell receptor beta chain was captured in a study of blood T cell repertoires in COVID-19. The CDR3 sequence is 14 residues long. CDR1 and CDR2 (germline): LNHDA, SQIVND (reference sequence). Trimming left V 1 base short and J 6 bases short, with 9 bases between. Assay: immunoSEQ multiplex PCR; the TCRdb copy retains only in-frame clones and omits some. The table has around 260,000 clones, less than 90% seen once. This chain uses TRBV19 with TRBJ2-2, with D tentatively TRBD1 (5 bases). This TCR derives from a human donor in a cohort sampled during active COVID-19. Sequenced: peripheral blood. CDR3 nucleotides: TGTGCCAGTAGTATAGGACAGTCGGCCGGGGAGCTGTTTTTT. It specifies CASSIGQSAGELFF.